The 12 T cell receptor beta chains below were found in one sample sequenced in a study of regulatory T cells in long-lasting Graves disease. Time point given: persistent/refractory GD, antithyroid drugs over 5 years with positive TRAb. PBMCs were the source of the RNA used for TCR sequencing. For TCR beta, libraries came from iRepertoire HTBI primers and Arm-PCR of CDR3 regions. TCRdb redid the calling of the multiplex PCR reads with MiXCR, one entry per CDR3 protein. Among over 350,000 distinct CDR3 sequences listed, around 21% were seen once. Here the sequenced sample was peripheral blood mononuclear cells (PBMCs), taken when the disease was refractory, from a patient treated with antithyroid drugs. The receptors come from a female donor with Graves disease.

The CDR3 DNA reads TGCGCCAGCAGCTTTACGGCGGGGCAAGAGACCCAGTACTTC. Residues: CASSFTAGQETQYF. The chain recombines TRBV5-1 with TRBJ2-5; D is possibly TRBD2 (6 bases). This CDR3 has 14 amino acids. V lost 2 bases and J 2 bases, leaving 10 bases between the germline ends. Germline assignment: CDR1 SGHRS and CDR2 YFSETQ.

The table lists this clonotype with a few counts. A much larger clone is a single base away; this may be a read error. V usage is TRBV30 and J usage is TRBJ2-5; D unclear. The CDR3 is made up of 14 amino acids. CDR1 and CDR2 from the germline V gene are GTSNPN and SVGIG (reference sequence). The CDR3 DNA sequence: TGTGCCTGGAGTGTACTTGGGAACCAAGAGGCCCAGTACTTC. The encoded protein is CAWSVLGNQEAQYF.

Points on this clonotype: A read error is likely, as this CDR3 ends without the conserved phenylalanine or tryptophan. CDR3 residues: CASSLGDYYEQYL. DNA for the CDR3: TGTGCCAGCAGCCTAGGGGACTACTACGAGCAGTACTTA. This chain uses TRBV11-1 with TRBJ2-7, with 7 bases identical to TRBD2. This CDR3 is built from 13 residues. Trimming took 5 bases from V and 3 from J; bases not matched to a gene: 4. The V gene's germline CDR1 is SGHAT and CDR2 FQDESV (reference sequence).

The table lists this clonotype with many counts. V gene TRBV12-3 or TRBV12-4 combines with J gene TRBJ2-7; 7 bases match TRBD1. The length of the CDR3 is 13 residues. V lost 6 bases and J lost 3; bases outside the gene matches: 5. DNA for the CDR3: TGTGCCAGCAGCTCGACAGGGATCTACGAGCAGTACTTC. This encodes CASSSTGIYEQYF.

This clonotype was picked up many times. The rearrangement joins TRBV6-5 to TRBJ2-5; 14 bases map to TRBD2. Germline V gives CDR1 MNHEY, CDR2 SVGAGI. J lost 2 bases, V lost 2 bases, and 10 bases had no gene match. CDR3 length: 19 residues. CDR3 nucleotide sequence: TGTGCCAGCAGTTACGCCGGGACTAGCGGGAGCCCTTTTCAAGAGACCCAGTACTTC. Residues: CASSYAGTSGSPFQETQYF.

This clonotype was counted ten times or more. CDR3 DNA sequence: TGTGCCAGCAGACCAACAGGGGGCTATGGCTACACCTTC. Residues: CASRPTGGYGYTF. The chain links TRBV6-1 to TRBJ1-2, with 8 positions matching TRBD1. This CDR3 comprises 13 residues. Germline loops: CDR1 MNHNS, CDR2 SASEGT. The V segment lost 6 bases and the J segment 4 bases; nucleotides outside the gene matches: 4.

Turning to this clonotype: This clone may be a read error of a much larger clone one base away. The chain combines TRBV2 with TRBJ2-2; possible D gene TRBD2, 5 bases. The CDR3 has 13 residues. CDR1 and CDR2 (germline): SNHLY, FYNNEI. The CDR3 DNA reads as TGTGCCAGCAGTGAGGATCCGCCCGGGGAGCCGTTTTTT. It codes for CASSEDPPGEPFF.

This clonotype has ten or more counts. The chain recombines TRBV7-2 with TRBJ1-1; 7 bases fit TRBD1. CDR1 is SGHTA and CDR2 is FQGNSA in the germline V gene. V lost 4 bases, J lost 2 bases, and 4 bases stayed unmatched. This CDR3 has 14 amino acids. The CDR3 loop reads CASSSQGYNTEAFF. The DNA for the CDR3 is TGTGCCAGCAGCTCACAGGGGTACAACACTGAAGCTTTCTTT.

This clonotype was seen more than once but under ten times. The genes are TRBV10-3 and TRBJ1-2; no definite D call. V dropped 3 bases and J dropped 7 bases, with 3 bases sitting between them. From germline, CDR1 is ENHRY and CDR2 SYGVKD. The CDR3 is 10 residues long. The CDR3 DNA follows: TGTGCCATCAGTGATGGTGGCTACACCTTC. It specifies CAISDGGYTF.

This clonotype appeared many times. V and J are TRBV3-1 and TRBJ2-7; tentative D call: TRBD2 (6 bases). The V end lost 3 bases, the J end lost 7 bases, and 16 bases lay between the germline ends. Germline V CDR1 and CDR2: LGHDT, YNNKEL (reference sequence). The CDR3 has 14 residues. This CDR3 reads CASSQKTTGSEQYF. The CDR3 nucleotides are TGTGCCAGCAGCCAGAAAACAACCGGGAGTGAGCAGTACTTC.

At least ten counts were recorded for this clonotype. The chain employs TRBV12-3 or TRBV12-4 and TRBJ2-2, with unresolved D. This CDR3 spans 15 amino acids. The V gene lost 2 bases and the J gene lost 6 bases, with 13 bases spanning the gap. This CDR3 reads CASSLIALTSGELFF. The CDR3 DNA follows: TGTGCCAGCAGTTTAATAGCTTTGACATCCGGGGAGCTGTTTTTT.

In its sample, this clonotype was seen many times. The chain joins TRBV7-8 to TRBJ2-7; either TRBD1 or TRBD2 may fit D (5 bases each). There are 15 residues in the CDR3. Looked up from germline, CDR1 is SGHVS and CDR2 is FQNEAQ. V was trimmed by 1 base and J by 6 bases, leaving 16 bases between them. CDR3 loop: CASSLGDSIRGEQYF. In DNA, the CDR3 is TGTGCCAGCAGCTTAGGTGACAGCATACGGGGCGAGCAGTACTTC.